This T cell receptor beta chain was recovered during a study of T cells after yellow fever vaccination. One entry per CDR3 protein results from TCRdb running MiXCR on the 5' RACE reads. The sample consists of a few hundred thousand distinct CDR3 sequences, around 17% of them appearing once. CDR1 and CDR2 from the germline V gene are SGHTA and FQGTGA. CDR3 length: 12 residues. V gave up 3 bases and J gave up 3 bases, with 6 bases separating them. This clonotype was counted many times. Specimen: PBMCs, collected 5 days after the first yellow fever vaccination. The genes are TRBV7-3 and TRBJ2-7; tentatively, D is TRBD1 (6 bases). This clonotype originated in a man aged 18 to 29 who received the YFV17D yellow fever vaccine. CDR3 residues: CASSLTGYEQYV. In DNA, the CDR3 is TGTGCCAGCAGCTTGACAGGCTACGAGCAGTACGTC.